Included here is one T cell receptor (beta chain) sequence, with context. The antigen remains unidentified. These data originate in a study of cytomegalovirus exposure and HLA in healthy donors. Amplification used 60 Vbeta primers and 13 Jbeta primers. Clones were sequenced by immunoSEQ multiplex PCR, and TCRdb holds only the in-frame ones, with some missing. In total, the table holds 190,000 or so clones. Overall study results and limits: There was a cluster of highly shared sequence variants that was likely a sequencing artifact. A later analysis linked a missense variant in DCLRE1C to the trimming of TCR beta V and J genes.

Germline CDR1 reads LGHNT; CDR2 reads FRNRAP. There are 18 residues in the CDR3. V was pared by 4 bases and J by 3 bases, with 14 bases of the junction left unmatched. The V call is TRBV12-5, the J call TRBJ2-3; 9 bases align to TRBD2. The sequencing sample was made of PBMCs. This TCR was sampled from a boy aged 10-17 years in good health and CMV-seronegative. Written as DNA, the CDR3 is TGTGCTAGTGGTTCGACGAGTAGGGGACTAGCATGGACAGATACGCAGTATTTT. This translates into CASGSTSRGLAWTDTQYF.